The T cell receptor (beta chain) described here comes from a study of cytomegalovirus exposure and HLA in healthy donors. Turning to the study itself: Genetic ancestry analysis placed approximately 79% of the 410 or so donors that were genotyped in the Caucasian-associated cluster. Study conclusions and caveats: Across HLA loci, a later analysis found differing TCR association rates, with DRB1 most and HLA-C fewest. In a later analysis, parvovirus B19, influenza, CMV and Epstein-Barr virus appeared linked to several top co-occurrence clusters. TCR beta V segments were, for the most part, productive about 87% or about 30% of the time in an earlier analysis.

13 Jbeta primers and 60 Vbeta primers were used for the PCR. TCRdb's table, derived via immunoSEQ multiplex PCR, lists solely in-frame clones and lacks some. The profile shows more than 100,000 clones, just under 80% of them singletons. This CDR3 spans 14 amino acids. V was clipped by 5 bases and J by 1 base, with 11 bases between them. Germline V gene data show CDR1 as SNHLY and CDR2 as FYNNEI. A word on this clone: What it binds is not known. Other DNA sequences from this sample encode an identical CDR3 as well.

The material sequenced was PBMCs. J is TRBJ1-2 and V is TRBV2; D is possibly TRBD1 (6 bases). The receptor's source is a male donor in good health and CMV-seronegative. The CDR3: CASSLQGSNYGYTF. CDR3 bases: TGTGCCAGCAGTCTCCAGGGGAGTAACTATGGCTACACCTTC.